This TCR beta chain was sequenced for a study of Graves' ophthalmopathy and Graves' hyperthyroidism (dated by TCRdb to 2017 to 2018). About the study as a whole: Peripheral blood was collected at initial diagnosis, prior to any treatment. Following sample collection, hyperthyroidism patients were given methimazole at a starting dose of 30 mg daily, and ophthalmopathy patients were given high-dose intravenous methylprednisolone. The 100 discovery patients were randomly divided into training and test sets at a 7:3 ratio. In about 6 hyperthyroidism patients, T-cell repertoires of thyroid tissue and blood were compared. An independent validation cohort was composed of some 19 hyperthyroidism patients and around 16 patients who later progressed from hyperthyroidism to ophthalmopathy. In total, around 130 blood samples were TCR-sequenced: approximately 40 ophthalmopathy, about 75 hyperthyroidism and about 17 hyperthyroidism-to-ophthalmopathy patients. A discovery set of 100 or so patients (43 ophthalmopathy, 55 to 65 stable hyperthyroidism) was enrolled to explore V-J signatures distinguishing ophthalmopathy from hyperthyroidism. TCR beta repertoire signatures were used to distinguish Graves' ophthalmopathy from Graves' hyperthyroidism and to predict progression to ophthalmopathy.

Ophthalmopathy patients had moderately to severely active disease, Clinical Activity Score of at least 3, NOSPECS grade of at least 4, and disease duration under 3 months. Patients were excluded if they had other autoimmune diseases, uncontrolled infections, pregnancy or lactation. Clinical symptoms, serum thyroxine, TRAb, thyroid ultrasound and orbital computed tomography were used for diagnosis. PBMCs were isolated from approximately 10 ml of fresh peripheral blood by Ficoll-Paque density gradient centrifugation. Trizol reagent was used to extract the total RNA, and its quality was then checked on an Agilent 2100 Bioanalyzer. The paper's findings and limits, for the study overall: In validation, the model predicted ophthalmopathy progression with roughly 68% sensitivity and approximately 72% specificity; more than ten predicted patients were CT-confirmed with GO in a median of around 6.5 months. In cross-validation, the 13-signature model distinguished ophthalmopathy from stable hyperthyroidism with more than 85% sensitivity and about 81% specificity, while in the test set the corresponding values were 80% and 75%. Most expanded thyroid clonotypes with a frequency above 0.001 also appeared in blood, which suggests that blood repertoires may reflect the immune response in the thyroid. Sample size was not predetermined statistically, and investigators were not blinded to group allocation.

This clonotype was observed once. Its cognate antigen has yet to be identified. There are no base qualities to consult, and no much larger clone falls within one base. One read is thin evidence. For repertoire sequencing, the TCR beta CDR3 regions were amplified from RNA transcripts. The first round of RT-PCR was done with HTBI primers and the Qiagen OneStep RT-PCR kit, and was followed by a second round of multiplex PCR, then size selection and purification. The libraries underwent paired-end sequencing with 100 bp reads on an Illumina HiSeq2000. The original pipeline was this. SOAPnuke was used for read processing, and reads with adapters, uncalled bases, a mean Phred below 15, or no exact constant-primer or identifier match were discarded. COPE v1.2.5 was used to merge the high-quality paired reads. Each unique nucleotide sequence was defined as a clonotype, and clonotypes were aligned to IMGT TRB V, D and J references with MiTCR v1.1. The analysis was limited to V-J combinations with a frequency above 0.0001, which together covered 98% to 99.2% of repertoires. For each V-J combination, a TCR clonal expansion and chaos score was defined as the ratio of F50 clonal expansion to chaos observed in the TCRdist matrix. Features were reduced by Welch's t-statistics and random forest to approximately 13 V-J combinations, which fed a naive Bayes classifier. Thyroid-blood repertoire similarity was quantified with the Morisita-Horn index. TCRdb applied fastp at Q25 and MiXCR to the public reads, then kept only in-frame beta chains. Every CDR3 protein is listed once, alongside the most common genes and DNA of its rows. TCRdb, not the original authors, processed these V and J calls. The sample data list roughly 160,000 distinct CDR3 sequences, and just under 40% of these were observed just once. The top ten hold roughly 9% of the sample.

V and J are trimmed by 5 bases and 4 bases, and the gene matches miss 6 bases of the junction. From the cysteine up to the phenylalanine, the CDR3 has a length of 16 residues. This entry keeps only the CDR3 DNA: 48 bases, framed from base 1. Material: peripheral blood. The V gene is TRBV12-3 or TRBV12-4 and the J gene is TRBJ2-7, with TRBD2 matching 15 junction bases. The clonotype comes from a man aged 25 to 40 with Graves' ophthalmopathy. Donor details come from another sample of the same person, matched by shared clones. The DNA sequence reads TGTGCCAGCAGTATCACCGGGACTAGCGGGAGGTACGAGCAGTACTTC. Translated, this gives CASSITGTSGRYEQYF.